Below are 7 T cell receptor beta chains sequenced from a single sample in a study of CD8 T cells in Susac syndrome. RNA totalling about 0.45 to 1 ug underwent reverse transcription with random hexamers. TCRdb re-analysed the immunoSEQ multiplex PCR reads in MiXCR, keeping a single row per CDR3 protein. The repertoire includes some 200,000 distinct CDR3 sequences, 85% to 95% of them detected once, and around 0.16% sits in the top ten. Source material: CD8+ T cells from PBMCs. Every receptor here comes from a human donor with Susac syndrome.

V and J are TRBV4-1 and TRBJ2-5, with unresolved D. CDR1 is MGHRA, CDR2 YSYEKL, per germline. The CDR3 runs 16 residues. V was clipped by 0 bases and J by 2 bases, with 13 bases between them. The CDR3 region is CASSQERAGRQETQYF. CDR3 DNA sequence: TGCGCCAGCAGCCAAGAACGAGCAGGTCGGCAAGAGACCCAGTACTTC.

The rearrangement uses TRBV6-5 and TRBJ2-3; weak D call: TRBD2 (5 bases). Trimming removed 4 bases from V and 14 bases from J, with 19 bases in between. The CDR3 contains 13 residues. Germline V gives CDR1 MNHEY, CDR2 SVGAGI. CDR3 nucleotides: TGTGCCAGCAGTTCCACCGGACTGACGCTCGGGTATTTT. Translation gives CASSSTGLTLGYF.

The chain joins TRBV10-3 to TRBJ1-1; the match to TRBD1 covers 10 bases. The CDR3 is 14 amino acids. CDR1 and CDR2 from the germline V gene are ENHRY and SYGVKD. Trimming removed 2 bases from V and 8 bases from J; junction bases left unmatched: 5. The CDR3 nucleotides read TGTGCCATCAGTGAGCCGGGACAGGGGTTAGAAGCTTTCTTT. This codes for CAISEPGQGLEAFF.

The J gene is TRBJ2-7, the V gene TRBV25-1; tentatively, D is TRBD1 (6 bases). Germline-derived CDR1 and CDR2 are MGHDK and SYGVNS. Trimming cost V 1 base and J 6 bases, with 13 bases left between them. The CDR3 spans 14 residues. Here the CDR3 reads CASSEFRGYGEQYF. For the CDR3, the DNA is TGTGCCAGCAGTGAATTCAGGGGTTACGGCGAGCAGTACTTC.

The J gene is TRBJ2-7, the V gene TRBV6-5, with D uncertain. The CDR3 loop spans 14 amino acids. Germline-derived CDR1 and CDR2 are MNHEY and SVGAGI. With 4 bases removed from V and 1 base from J, the gap between germline ends came to 11 bases. As DNA, the CDR3 is TGTGCCAGCAGTTTAAACTGGCAGTCCTACGAGCAGTACTTC. It translates to CASSLNWQSYEQYF.

V and J are TRBV6-5 and TRBJ2-1; 7 bases fit TRBD2. CDR3 length: 14 residues. V shed 4 bases and J 1 base; nucleotides not matched to a gene: 1. The germline CDR1 and CDR2 sequences are MNHEY and SVGAGI. For the CDR3, the DNA is TGTGCCAGCAGTTCACTAGCGTCCTACAATGAGCAGTTCTTC. Translation gives CASSSLASYNEQFF.

This clonotype showed up just once. The chain uses TRBV7-9 and TRBJ1-1; 7 nucleotides match TRBD1. Germline loops: CDR1 SEHNR, CDR2 FQNEAQ (reference sequence). The length of the CDR3 is 17 residues. V lost 5 bases, J lost 0 bases, and 12 bases stayed unmatched. DNA for the CDR3: TGTGCCAGCAGCCCCGGGACAGCGAGGGCGGTGAACACTGAAGCTTTCTTT. Protein product: CASSPGTARAVNTEAFF.